Shown below are 14 T cell receptor beta chains from a single sample sequenced in a study of T cell responses to AZD1222 COVID-19 vaccine. Sequencing was performed with immunoSEQ multiplex PCR; in TCRdb, only in-frame clones are kept and a portion is missing. The data hold about 120,000 clones, with over 75% observed a single time. Sequenced here: peripheral blood, sampled on day 0 of MenACWY control vaccination. These receptors all stem from an adult in good health.

The V gene is TRBV6-5, the J gene TRBJ1-6; unclear D gene. V lost 5 bases and J 5 bases, leaving 4 bases between the germline ends. There are 12 residues in the CDR3. Germline V gene sequence: CDR1 MNHEY, CDR2 SVGAGI. CDR3 protein: CASSNNNSPLHF. CDR3 nucleotide sequence: TGTGCCAGCAGTAACAATAATTCACCCCTCCACTTT.

The chain recombines TRBV7-9 with TRBJ2-1, with D perhaps assigned TRBD1 or TRBD2 (5 bases each). V dropped 1 base and J dropped 9 bases, with 16 bases sitting between them. CDR3 length: 15 amino acids. Germline V lookup: CDR1 SEHNR, CDR2 FQNEAQ (reference sequence). CDR3 nucleotides: TGTGCCAGCAGCTTAGTGGGACCGGGGCGGTCTGAGCAGTTCTTC. Protein product: CASSLVGPGRSEQFF.

The chain uses TRBV10-1 and TRBJ1-5; D not resolved. Germline CDR1 WNHNN, CDR2 SYGVQD (reference sequence). The CDR3 covers 13 residues. V gave up 7 bases and J gave up 3 bases, with 10 bases separating them. CDR3 sequence (DNA): TGCGCCAGCACCGGGAGTTCCAATCAGCCCCAGCATTTT. Translating gives CASTGSSNQPQHF.

This clone was observed a single time. The genes are TRBV11-2 and TRBJ1-6; D call uncertain. Trimming took 5 bases from V and 0 from J, leaving 11 bases between them. CDR1 is SGHAT, CDR2 FQNNGV, per germline. The CDR3 covers 16 residues. CDR3 in DNA: TGTGCCAGCAGCGTCAGGAGCAGCTCCTATAATTCACCCCTCCACTTT. Protein product: CASSVRSSSYNSPLHF.

The chain links TRBV3-1 (or the pseudogene TRBV3-2) to TRBJ1-5, with D unresolved. The V gene's germline CDR1 is LGHDT and CDR2 YNNKEL (reference sequence). V shed 0 bases and J shed 0 bases, with 9 bases lying between them. The CDR3 runs 16 residues. The CDR3 here is CASSQDRTDSNQPQHF. CDR3 nucleotide sequence: TGTGCCAGCAGCCAAGATCGGACGGATAGCAATCAGCCCCAGCATTTT.

The chain uses TRBV27 and TRBJ1-5; the D gene is possibly TRBD1 (5 bases). The V end was cut by 5 bases, the J end by 5 bases, with 16 bases between. The CDR3 runs 15 residues. The germline V gene encodes CDR1 MNHEY and CDR2 SMNVEV (reference sequence). The CDR3 spells CASSNSRGIDQPQHF. The CDR3 DNA reads TGTGCCAGCAGTAACTCCCGGGGGATCGATCAGCCCCAGCATTTT.

The chain recombines TRBV19 with TRBJ1-2, with no clear D. Trimming stripped 0 bases from V and 5 bases from J, with 10 bases between. The germline CDR1 and CDR2 sequences are LNHDA and SQIVND (reference sequence). This CDR3 region has 14 residues. The CDR3 bases are TGTGCCAGTAGTATAGAATCCGGGCAATATGGCTACACCTTC. Its protein product is CASSIESGQYGYTF.

This chain uses TRBV16 with TRBJ2-2, with 8 bases aligning to TRBD1. Germline assignment: CDR1 KGHSY and CDR2 FQNENV. The ends lost 2 bases at V and 3 bases at J; junction bases unmatched: 11. The CDR3 contains 18 residues. The CDR3 DNA sequence: TGTGCCAGCAGCCAAGCCTCCAGGACAGGGTCTTACACCGGGGAGCTGTTTTTT. Amino acid sequence: CASSQASRTGSYTGELFF.

V is TRBV19 and J is TRBJ1-5; TRBD1 matches at 8 bases. This CDR3 has 14 residues. CDR1 is LNHDA, CDR2 SQIVND, per germline (reference sequence). V dropped 7 bases and J dropped 2; count of bases not matched to a gene: 4. CDR3 region: CASKETGGNQPQHF. Here the CDR3 DNA reads TGTGCCAGTAAGGAGACAGGGGGCAATCAGCCCCAGCATTTT.

The V and J genes are TRBV7-3 and TRBJ1-2; D gene ambiguous. Germline CDR1 is SGHTA and CDR2 is FQGTGA. V was trimmed by 6 bases and J by 2 bases, leaving 10 bases between them. This CDR3 is built from 13 residues. The CDR3 DNA reads TGTGCCAGCAGTCCGGGGAAAAACTATGGCTACACCTTC. This gives the protein CASSPGKNYGYTF.

The sample holds a few counts of this clone. CDR3 sequence (DNA): TGTGCCAGTAGGGGACTAGCGGGGAATCTCACAGATACGCAGTATTTT. Residues: CASRGLAGNLTDTQYF. V gene TRBV19 combines with J gene TRBJ2-3; TRBD2 matches at 13 bases. This CDR3 is 16 amino acids long. With 6 bases clipped from V and 2 bases from J, the junction kept 5 bases outside the gene matches. Germline lookup yields CDR1 LNHDA and CDR2 SQIVND (reference sequence).

J is TRBJ2-3 and V is TRBV12-3 or TRBV12-4, with D hard to call. This CDR3 has 12 residues. V gave up 4 bases and J gave up 14 bases, with 16 bases separating them. The DNA for the CDR3 is TGTGCCAGCAGTTACGACTCCGCTAAACCGTATTTT. Protein sequence: CASSYDSAKPYF.

The rearrangement uses TRBV24-1 and TRBJ2-2; 9 positions match TRBD1. The ends lost 3 bases at V and 0 bases at J; junction bases unmatched: 4. The CDR3 is 17 amino acids. The germline V gene has CDR1 KGHDR and CDR2 SFDVKD. The CDR3 here is CATSDPRDRANTGELFF. CDR3 DNA: TGTGCCACCAGTGATCCAAGGGACAGGGCGAACACCGGGGAGCTGTTTTTT.

The chain combines TRBV18 with TRBJ1-5; D is unclear. CDR1 and CDR2 from the germline V gene are KGHSH and LQKENI. V lost 6 bases to trimming and J lost 4 bases, with 10 bases between them. The CDR3 runs to 13 residues. CDR3 in amino acids: CASSPDPNQPQHF. The DNA for the CDR3 is TGTGCCAGCTCTCCGGACCCTAATCAGCCCCAGCATTTT.